Each of the 8 T cell receptor beta chains below was sequenced from the same sample in a study of T-cell reconstitution after alpha-beta-depleted transplantation in children. The library targeted TCRbeta and was prepared with unique molecular identifiers. TCRdb analysed the PCR reads with MiXCR anew, one entry per CDR3 protein. The table has more than 500,000 distinct CDR3 sequences, approximately 10% seen once. Specimen: PBMCs, mostly from graft donor cells, collected 180 days after TCRalphabeta/CD19-depleted stem cell transplant. The source of these receptors is a female patient between 2 and 15 years old who had a stem cell transplant for aplastic anemia, so the T cells may come from the graft donor.

The chain combines TRBV12-3 or TRBV12-4 with TRBJ2-6; 9 bases match TRBD1. This CDR3 spans 20 amino acids. The V gene end was trimmed by 3 bases and the J gene end by 0 bases; junction bases not matched to a gene: 12. The CDR3 protein is CASSFPARDRALSGANVLTF. The DNA of the CDR3 is TGTGCCAGCAGTTTCCCCGCCCGGGACAGGGCCCTCTCTGGGGCCAACGTCCTGACTTTC.

The V call is TRBV6-2 or TRBV6-3, the J call TRBJ2-1; D is ambiguous. Trimming left V 5 bases short and J 9 bases short, with 17 bases between. Germline CDR1 and CDR2: MNHEY and SVGEGT. This CDR3 has 14 residues. CDR3 in amino acids: CASSPPVGHIEQFF. The CDR3 DNA follows: TGTGCCAGCAGTCCCCCGGTGGGCCACATTGAGCAGTTCTTC.

In this sample, this clonotype turned up many times. The chain couples TRBV12-3 or TRBV12-4 to TRBJ2-5, with 9 bases matching TRBD2. There are 15 residues in the CDR3. The J segment lost 4 bases and the V segment lost 3 bases, leaving 6 bases of the junction unmatched. CDR3 sequence (DNA): TGTGCCAGCAGTTTTCTGGTAGCGGGGGCAGAGACCCAGTACTTC. Protein product: CASSFLVAGAETQYF.

The chain links TRBV14 to TRBJ2-1, with 8 bases that match TRBD2. V shed 4 bases, J shed 6 bases, and the junction held 11 bases outside the gene matches. This CDR3 region has 16 residues. Per the germline V gene, CDR1 is SGHDN and CDR2 is FVKESK. DNA for the CDR3: TGTGCCAGCAGCCGCAGGACTAGCATAGGGGGCAATGAGCAGTTCTTC. As protein: CASSRRTSIGGNEQFF.

This clonotype was picked up a small number of times. The CDR3 sequence is CASSPTSDPPYNEQFF. DNA of the CDR3: TGTGCCAGCAGCCCGACTAGCGACCCGCCCTACAATGAGCAGTTCTTC. This rearrangement joins TRBV6-2 or TRBV6-3 to TRBJ2-1; 8 nucleotides agree with TRBD2. V lost 6 bases to trimming and J lost 2 bases; unmatched junction nucleotides: 9. This CDR3 has 16 amino acids. Germline V gene lookup returns CDR1 MNHEY and CDR2 SVGEGT.

V is TRBV6-1 and J is TRBJ2-1; 14 positions match TRBD2. The CDR3 runs 16 residues. J lost 4 bases, V lost 6 bases, and 5 bases had no gene match. The germline gives CDR1 MNHNS, CDR2 SASEGT. The DNA for the CDR3 is TGTGCCAGCAGGAGACTAGCGGGAGGGAATTACAATGAGCAGTTCTTC. Translating it yields CASRRLAGGNYNEQFF.

Only a few counts were recorded for this clonotype. This chain joins TRBV7-2 and TRBJ1-6, with D perhaps TRBD1 (6 bases). Trimming cost V 6 bases and J 11 bases, with 20 bases left between them. Germline CDR1 reads SGHTA; CDR2 reads FQGNSA. This CDR3 has 15 amino acids. CDR3 DNA: TGTGCCAGCAGAGGAAACAGGGCAATCATGGCACCCCTCCACTTT. It yields the protein CASRGNRAIMAPLHF.

This clonotype was seen repeatedly, ten times or more. The V gene is TRBV5-1, the J gene TRBJ2-3; 8 positions match TRBD2. After removal of 2 bases from V and 5 bases from J, the junction contained 7 bases not matched to a gene. CDR3 size: 15 residues. Germline V lookup: CDR1 SGHRS, CDR2 YFSETQ. CDR3 sequence (DNA): TGCGCCAGCAGCTTTGCGGGACTAGTCGGAGATACGCAGTATTTT. Translated, it gives CASSFAGLVGDTQYF.